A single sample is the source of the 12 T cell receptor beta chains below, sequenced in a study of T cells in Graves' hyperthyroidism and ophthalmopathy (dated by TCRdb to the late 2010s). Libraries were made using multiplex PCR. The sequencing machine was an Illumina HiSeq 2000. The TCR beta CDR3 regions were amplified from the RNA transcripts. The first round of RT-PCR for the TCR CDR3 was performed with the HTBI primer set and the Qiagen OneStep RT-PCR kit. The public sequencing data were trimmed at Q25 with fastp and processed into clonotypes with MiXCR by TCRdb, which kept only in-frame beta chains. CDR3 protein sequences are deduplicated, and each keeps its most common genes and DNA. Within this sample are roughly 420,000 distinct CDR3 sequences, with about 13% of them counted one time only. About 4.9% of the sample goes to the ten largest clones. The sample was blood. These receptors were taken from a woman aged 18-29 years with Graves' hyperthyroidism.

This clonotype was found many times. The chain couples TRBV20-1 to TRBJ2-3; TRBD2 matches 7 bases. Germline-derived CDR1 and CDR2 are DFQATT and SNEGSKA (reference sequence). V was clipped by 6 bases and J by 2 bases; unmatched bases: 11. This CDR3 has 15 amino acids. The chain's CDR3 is CSAQMPSGFTDTQYF. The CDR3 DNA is TGCAGTGCCCAAATGCCTAGCGGATTCACAGATACGCAGTATTTT.

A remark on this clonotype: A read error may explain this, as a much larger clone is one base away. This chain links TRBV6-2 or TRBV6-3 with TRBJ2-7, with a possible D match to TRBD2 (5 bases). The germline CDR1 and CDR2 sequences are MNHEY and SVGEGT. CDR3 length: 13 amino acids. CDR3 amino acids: CSSSTRGRYEQYF. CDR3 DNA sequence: TGTTCCAGCAGCACCCGGGGAAGATACGAGCAGTACTTC.

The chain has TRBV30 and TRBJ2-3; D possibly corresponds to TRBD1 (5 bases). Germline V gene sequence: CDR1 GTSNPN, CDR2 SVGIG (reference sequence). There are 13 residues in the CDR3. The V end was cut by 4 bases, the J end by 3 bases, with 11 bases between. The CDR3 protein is CAWNRGGTDTQYF. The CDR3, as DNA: TGTGCCTGGAATAGGGGTGGAACAGATACGCAGTATTTT. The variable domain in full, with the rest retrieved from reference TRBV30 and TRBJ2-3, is SQTIHQWPATLVQPVGSPLSLECTVEGTSNPNLYWYRQAAGRGLQLLFYSVGIGQISSEVPQNLSASRPQDRQFILSSKKLLLSDSGFYLCAWNRGGTDTQYFGPGTRLTVL.

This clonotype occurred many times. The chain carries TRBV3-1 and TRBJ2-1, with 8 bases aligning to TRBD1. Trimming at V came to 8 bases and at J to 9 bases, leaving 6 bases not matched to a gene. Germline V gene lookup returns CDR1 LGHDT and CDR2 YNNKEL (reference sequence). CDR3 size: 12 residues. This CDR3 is CASETGGREQFF. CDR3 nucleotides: TGTGCCAGCGAAACAGGGGGGCGTGAGCAGTTCTTC.

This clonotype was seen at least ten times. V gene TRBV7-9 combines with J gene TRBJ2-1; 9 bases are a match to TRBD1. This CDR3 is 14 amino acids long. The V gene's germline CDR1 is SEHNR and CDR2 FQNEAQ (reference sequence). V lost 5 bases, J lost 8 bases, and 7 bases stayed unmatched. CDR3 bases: TGTGCCAGCAGCCCTTGGACAGGGGAGGATGAGCAGTTCTTC. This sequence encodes CASSPWTGEDEQFF.

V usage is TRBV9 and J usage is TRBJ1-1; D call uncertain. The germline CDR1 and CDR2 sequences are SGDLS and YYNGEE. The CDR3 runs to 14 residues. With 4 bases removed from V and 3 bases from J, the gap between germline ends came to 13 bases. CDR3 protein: CASSSETDYTEAFF. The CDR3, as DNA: TGTGCCAGCAGCTCCGAAACAGATTACACTGAAGCTTTCTTT.

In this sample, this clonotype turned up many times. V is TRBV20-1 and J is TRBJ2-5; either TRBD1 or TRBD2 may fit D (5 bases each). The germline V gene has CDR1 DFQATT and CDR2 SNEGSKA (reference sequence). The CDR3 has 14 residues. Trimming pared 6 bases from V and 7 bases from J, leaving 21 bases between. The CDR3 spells CSASPGPQLGTQYF. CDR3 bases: TGCAGTGCCTCCCCGGGACCGCAGCTGGGGACCCAGTACTTC.

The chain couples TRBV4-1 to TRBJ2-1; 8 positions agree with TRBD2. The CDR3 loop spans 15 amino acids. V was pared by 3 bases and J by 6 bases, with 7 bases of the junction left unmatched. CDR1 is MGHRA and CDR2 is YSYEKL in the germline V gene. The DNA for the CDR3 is TGCGCCAGCAGCCAGAGGGGACTAGACCGCAATGAGCAGTTCTTC. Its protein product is CASSQRGLDRNEQFF.

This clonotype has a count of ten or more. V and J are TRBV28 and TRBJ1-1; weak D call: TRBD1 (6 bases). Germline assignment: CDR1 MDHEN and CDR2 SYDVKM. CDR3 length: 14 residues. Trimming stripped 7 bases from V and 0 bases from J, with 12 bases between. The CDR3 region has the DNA TGTGCCAGCACCTCAGGGGCTCTGAACACTGAAGCTTTCTTT. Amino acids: CASTSGALNTEAFF. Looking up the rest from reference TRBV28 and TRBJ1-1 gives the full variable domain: DVKVTQSSRYLVKRTGEKVFLECVQDMDHENMFWYRQDPGLGLRLIYFSYDVKMKEKGDIPEGYSVSREKKERFSLILESASTNQTSMYLCASTSGALNTEAFFGQGTRLTVV.

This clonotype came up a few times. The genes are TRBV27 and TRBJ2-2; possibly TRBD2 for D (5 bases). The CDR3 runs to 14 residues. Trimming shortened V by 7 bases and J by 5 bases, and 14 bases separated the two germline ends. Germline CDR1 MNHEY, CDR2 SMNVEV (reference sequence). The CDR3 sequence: CASMASWGTGELFF. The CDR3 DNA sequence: TGTGCCAGCATGGCTAGCTGGGGAACCGGGGAGCTGTTTTTT.

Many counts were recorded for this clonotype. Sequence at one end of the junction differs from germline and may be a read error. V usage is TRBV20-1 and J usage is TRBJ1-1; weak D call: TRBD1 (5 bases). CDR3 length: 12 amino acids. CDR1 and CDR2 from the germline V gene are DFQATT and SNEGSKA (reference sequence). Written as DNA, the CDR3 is TGCAGTGCTAAAGGACAACCAACCAACCCGGTCTTT. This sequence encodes CSAKGQPTNPVF.

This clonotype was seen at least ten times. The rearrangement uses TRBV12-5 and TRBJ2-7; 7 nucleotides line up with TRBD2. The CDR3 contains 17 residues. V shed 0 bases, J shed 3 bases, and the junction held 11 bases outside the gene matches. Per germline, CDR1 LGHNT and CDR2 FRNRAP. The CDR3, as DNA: TGTGCTAGTGGTTTGGTCCTTTTGTCGGGGGGACGCTACGAGCAGTACTTC. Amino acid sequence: CASGLVLLSGGRYEQYF.